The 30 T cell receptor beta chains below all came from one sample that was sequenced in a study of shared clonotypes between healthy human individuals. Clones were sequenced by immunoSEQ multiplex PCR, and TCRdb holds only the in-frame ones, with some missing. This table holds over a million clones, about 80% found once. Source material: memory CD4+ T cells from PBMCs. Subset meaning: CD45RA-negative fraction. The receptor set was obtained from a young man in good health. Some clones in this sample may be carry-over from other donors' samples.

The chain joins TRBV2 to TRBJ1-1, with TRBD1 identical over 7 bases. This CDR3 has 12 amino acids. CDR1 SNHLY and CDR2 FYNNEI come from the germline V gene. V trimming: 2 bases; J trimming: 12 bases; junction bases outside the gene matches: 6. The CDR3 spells CASSESTGTTFF. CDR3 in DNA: TGTGCCAGCAGTGAATCGACAGGGACGACTTTCTTT.

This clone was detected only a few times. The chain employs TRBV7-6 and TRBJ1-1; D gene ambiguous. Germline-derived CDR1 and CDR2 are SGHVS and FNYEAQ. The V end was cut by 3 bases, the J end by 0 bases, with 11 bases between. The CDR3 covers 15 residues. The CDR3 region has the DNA TGTGCCAGCAGCTTGGGAGGGCCGATGAACACTGAAGCTTTCTTT. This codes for CASSLGGPMNTEAFF.

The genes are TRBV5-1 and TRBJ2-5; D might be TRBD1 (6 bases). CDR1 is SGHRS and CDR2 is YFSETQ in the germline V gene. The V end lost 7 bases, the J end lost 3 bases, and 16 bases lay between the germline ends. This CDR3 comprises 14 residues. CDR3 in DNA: TGCGCCAGCTATTCGGGACAAGTGGAAGAGACCCAGTACTTC. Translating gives CASYSGQVEETQYF.

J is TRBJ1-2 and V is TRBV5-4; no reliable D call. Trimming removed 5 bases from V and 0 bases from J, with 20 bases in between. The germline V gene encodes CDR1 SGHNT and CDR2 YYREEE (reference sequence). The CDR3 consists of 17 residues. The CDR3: CASSSNGAGAPNYGYTF. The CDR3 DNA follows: TGTGCCAGCAGTTCCAATGGTGCGGGAGCTCCTAACTATGGCTACACCTTC.

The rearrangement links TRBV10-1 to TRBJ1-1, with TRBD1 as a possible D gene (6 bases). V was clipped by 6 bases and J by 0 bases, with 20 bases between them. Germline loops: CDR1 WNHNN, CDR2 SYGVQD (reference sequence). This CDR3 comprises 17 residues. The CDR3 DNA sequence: TGCGCCAGCAGGGACTCCCGCTCCAGGGGCCTGAACACTGAAGCTTTCTTT. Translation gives CASRDSRSRGLNTEAFF.

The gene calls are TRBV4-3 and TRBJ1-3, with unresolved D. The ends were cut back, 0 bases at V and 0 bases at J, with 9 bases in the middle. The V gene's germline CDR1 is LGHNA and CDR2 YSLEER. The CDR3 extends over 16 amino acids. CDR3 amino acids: CASSQEGSHSGNTIYF. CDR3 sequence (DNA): TGCGCCAGCAGCCAAGAGGGGTCCCACTCTGGAAACACCATATATTTT.

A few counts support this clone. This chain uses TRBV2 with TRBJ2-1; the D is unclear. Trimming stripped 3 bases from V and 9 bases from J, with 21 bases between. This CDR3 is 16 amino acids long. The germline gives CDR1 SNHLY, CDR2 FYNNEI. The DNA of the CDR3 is TGTGCCAGCAGTGATATACCCTCGCGTGCGATTGGTGAGCAGTTCTTC. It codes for CASSDIPSRAIGEQFF.

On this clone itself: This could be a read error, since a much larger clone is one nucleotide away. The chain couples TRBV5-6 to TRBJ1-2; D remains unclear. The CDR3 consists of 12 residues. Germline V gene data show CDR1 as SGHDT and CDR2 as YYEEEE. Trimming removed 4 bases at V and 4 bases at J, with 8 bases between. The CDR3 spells CASSLRSYGYTF. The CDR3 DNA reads TGTGCCAGCAGCCTACGGTCCTATGGCTACACCTTC.

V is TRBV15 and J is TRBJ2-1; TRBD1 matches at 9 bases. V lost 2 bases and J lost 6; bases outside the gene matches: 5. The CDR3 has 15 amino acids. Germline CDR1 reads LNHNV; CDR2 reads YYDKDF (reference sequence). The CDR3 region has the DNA TGTGCCACCAGCAGAACAGGGGGCGCGGTCAATGAGCAGTTCTTC. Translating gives CATSRTGGAVNEQFF.

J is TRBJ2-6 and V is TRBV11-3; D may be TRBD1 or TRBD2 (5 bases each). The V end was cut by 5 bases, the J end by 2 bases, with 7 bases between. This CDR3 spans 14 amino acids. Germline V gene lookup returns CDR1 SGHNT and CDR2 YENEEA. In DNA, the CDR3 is TGTGCCAGCAGCCGGGGCCCTGGGGCCAACGTCCTGACTTTC. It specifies CASSRGPGANVLTF. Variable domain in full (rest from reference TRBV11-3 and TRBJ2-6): EAGVVQSPRYKIIEKKQPVAFWCNPISGHNTLYWYLQNLGQGPELLIRYENEEAVDDSQLPKDRFSAERLKGVDSTLKIQPAELGDSAVYLCASSRGPGANVLTFGAGSRLTVL.

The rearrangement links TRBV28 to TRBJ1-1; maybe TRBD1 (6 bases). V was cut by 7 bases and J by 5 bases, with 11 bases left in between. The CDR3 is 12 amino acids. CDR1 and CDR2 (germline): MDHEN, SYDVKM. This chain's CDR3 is CASTLQGTEAFF. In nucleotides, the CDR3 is TGTGCCAGCACCCTACAGGGTACTGAAGCTTTCTTT.

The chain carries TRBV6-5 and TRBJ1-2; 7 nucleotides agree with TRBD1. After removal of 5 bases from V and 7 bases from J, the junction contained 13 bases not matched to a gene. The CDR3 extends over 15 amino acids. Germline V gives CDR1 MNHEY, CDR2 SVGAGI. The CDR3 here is CASSGLGDSDTGYTF. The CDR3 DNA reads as TGTGCCAGCAGTGGACTAGGGGACAGCGACACTGGCTACACCTTC.

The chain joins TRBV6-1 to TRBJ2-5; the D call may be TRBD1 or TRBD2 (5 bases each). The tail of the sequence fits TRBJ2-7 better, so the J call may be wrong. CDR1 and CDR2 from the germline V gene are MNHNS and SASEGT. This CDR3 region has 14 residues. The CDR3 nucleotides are TGTGCCAGCAGTGAAGGTCCGGGACCCTACGAGCAGTACTTC. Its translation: CASSEGPGPYEQYF.

Here the CDR3 reads CASGLAGGNTGELFF. CDR3 in DNA: TGTGCCAGCGGGCTAGCGGGAGGGAACACCGGGGAGCTGTTTTTT. The genes are TRBV7-9 and TRBJ2-2; TRBD2 matches at 11 bases. Trimming cost V 8 bases and J 1 base; bases outside gene matches: 3. CDR1 is SEHNR and CDR2 is FQNEAQ in the germline V gene (reference sequence). CDR3 length equals 15 residues.

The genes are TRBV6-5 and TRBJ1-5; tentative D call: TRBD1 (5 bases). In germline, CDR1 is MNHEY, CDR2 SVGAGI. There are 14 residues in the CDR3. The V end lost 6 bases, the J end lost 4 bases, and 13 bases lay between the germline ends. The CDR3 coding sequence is TGTGCCAGCAGATTCCGGGACGGAAATCAGCCCCAGCATTTT. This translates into CASRFRDGNQPQHF.

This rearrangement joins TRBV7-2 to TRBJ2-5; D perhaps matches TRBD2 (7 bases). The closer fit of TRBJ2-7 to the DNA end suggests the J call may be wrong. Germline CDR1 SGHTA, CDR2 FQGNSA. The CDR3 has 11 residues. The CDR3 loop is CALRGGYEQYF. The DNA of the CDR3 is TGTGCCCTAAGGGGGGGCTACGAGCAGTACTTC.

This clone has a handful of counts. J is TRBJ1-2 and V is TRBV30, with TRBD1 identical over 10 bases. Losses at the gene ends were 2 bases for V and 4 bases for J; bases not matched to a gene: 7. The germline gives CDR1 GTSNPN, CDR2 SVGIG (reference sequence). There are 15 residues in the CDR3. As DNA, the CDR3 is TGTGCCTGGAGTTCACCGGGACAGGGGAGCTATGGCTACACCTTC. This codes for CAWSSPGQGSYGYTF.

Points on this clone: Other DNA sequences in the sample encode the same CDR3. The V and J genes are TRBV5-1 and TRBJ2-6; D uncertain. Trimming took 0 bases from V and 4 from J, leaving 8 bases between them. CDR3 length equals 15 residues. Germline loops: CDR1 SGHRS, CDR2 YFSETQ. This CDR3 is CASSLGVAGANVLTF. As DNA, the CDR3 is TGCGCCAGCAGCTTGGGAGTGGCCGGGGCCAACGTCCTGACTTTC. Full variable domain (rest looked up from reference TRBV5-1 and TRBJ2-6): KAGVTQTPRYLIKTRGQQVTLSCSPISGHRSVSWYQQTPGQGLQFLFEYFSETQRNKGNFPGRFSGRQFSNSRSEMNVSTLELGDSALYLCASSLGVAGANVLTFGAGSRLTVL.

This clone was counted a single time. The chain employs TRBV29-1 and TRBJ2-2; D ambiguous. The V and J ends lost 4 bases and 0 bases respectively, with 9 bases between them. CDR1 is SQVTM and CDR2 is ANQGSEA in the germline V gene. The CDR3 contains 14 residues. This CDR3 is CSVVYSTNTGELFF. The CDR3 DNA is TGCAGCGTTGTATATAGCACGAACACCGGGGAGCTGTTTTTT.

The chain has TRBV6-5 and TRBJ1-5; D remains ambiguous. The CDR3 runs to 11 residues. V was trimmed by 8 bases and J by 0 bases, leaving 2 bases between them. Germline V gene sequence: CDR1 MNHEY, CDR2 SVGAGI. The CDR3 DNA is TGTGCCAGCTATAGCAATCAGCCCCAGCATTTT. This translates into CASYSNQPQHF.

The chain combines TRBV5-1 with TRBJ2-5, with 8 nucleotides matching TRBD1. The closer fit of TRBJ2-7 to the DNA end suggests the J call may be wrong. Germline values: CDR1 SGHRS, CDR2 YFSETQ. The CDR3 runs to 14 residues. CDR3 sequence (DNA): TGCGCCAGCAGCTTGGGCAGGGGGCTTTACGAGCAGTACTTC. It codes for CASSLGRGLYEQYF.

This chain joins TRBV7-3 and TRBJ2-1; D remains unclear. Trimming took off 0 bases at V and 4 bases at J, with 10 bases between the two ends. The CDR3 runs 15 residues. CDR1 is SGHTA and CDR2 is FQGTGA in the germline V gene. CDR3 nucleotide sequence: TGTGCCAGCAGCTTAACCCCCGTGCGTTACAATGAGCAGTTCTTC. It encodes CASSLTPVRYNEQFF.

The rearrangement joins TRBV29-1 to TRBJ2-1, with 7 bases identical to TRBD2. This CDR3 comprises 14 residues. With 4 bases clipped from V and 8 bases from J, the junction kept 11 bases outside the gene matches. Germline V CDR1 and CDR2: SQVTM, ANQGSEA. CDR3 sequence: CSVGPPGGVDEQFF. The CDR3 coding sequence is TGCAGCGTTGGGCCCCCGGGAGGTGTCGATGAGCAGTTCTTC.

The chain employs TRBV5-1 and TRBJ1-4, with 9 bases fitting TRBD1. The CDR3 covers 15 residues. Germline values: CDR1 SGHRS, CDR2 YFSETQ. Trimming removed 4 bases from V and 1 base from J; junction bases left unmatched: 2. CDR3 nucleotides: TGCGCCAGCAGCCAGGACAGGGGAACTAATGAAAAACTGTTTTTT. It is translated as CASSQDRGTNEKLFF.

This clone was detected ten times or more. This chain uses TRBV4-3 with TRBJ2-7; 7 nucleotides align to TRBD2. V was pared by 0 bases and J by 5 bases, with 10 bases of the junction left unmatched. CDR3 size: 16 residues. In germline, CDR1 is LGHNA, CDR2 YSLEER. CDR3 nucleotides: TGCGCCAGCAGCCAAGAGGTCGGGCGGGAGTCCAACGAGCAGTACTTC. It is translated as CASSQEVGRESNEQYF.

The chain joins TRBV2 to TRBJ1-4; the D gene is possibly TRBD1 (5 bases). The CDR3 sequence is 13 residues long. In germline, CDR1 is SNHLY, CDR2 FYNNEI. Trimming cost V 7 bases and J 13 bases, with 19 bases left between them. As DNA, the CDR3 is TGTGCCAGCACCCGAATGGGGCGCAAAGGACTGTTTTTT. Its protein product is CASTRMGRKGLFF.

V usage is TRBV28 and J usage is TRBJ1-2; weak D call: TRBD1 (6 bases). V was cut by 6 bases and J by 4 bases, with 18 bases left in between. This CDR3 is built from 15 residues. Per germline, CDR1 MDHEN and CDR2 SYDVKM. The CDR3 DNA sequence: TGTGCCAGCAGAGAAAGTCAGGGGTTCGGCTATGGCTACACCTTC. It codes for CASRESQGFGYGYTF.

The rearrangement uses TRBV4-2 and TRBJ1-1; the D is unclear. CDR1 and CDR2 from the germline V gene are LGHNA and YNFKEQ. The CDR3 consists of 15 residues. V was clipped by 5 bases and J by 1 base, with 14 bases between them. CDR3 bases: TGTGCCAGCAGCTTTGAGCTGGAACCGAACACTGAAGCTTTCTTT. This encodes CASSFELEPNTEAFF.

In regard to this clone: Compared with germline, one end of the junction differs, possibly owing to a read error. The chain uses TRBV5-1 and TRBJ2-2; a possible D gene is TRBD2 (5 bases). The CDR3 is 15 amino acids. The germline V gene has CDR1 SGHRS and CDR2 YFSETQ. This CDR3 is CATSMGRADYGELFF. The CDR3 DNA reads TGCGCCACCAGCATGGGTCGAGCGGATTACGGGGAGCTGTTTTTT.

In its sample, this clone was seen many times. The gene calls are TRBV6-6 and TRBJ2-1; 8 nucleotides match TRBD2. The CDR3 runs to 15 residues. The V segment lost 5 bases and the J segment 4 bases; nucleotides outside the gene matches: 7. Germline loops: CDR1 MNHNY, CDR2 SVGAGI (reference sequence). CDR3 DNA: TGTGCCAGCAGTCCACCGGGACTAGGGTACAATGAGCAGTTCTTC. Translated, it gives CASSPPGLGYNEQFF.